The 31 T cell receptor beta chains in this list originate from one sample, sequenced in a study of cytomegalovirus exposure and HLA in healthy donors (dated by TCRdb to the late 2010s). The library came from the immunoSEQ multiplex PCR assay. For the multiplex PCR, a mixture combining 60 forward primers for TCR Vbeta segments and 13 reverse primers for TCR Jbeta segments was used. TCRdb re-hosts the immuneACCESS table, in-frame sequences only. Its copies lack some clones; in the studies checked, an unresolved V gene accounts for under half of them, and the cause for the rest is not known. Counted in this sample were 85,000 to 130,000 clones; around 9.1% of them appeared once. The biggest ten clones account for over 4.5% of the sample. The source material was PBMCs. The source of these receptors is a man aged 40-49 years in good health and CMV-seropositive.

The J gene is TRBJ1-3, the V gene TRBV27, with D perhaps TRBD1 (6 bases). This CDR3 contains 15 residues. The ends were cut back, 4 bases at V and 0 bases at J, with 10 bases in the middle. The germline V gene encodes CDR1 MNHEY and CDR2 SMNVEV (reference sequence). DNA for the CDR3: TGTGCCAGCAGTTCCGGACAGACCTCTGGAAACACCATATATTTT. Residues: CASSSGQTSGNTIYF.

V is TRBV28 and J is TRBJ1-2, with 10 bases that match TRBD1. CDR1 is MDHEN, CDR2 SYDVKM, per germline. CDR3 size: 13 residues. CDR3: CVVDRGHYYGYTF. In DNA, the CDR3 is TGTGTCGTCGACAGGGGGCATTACTATGGCTACACCTTC.

There are a few counts of this clone. At one end the junction does not follow the germline gene, possibly because of a read error. CDR3 sequence (DNA): TGTGCCAGCAGTCTCACAGGGGGAAGAACTAACTATGGCTACCCCTTC. Translated, it gives CASSLTGGRTNYGYPF. The V call is TRBV27, the J call TRBJ1-2; 8 positions match TRBD1. CDR3 length equals 16 residues. Germline CDR1 is MNHEY and CDR2 is SMNVEV (reference sequence).

Remarks on this clone: The germline gene is not matched at one end of the junction; a read error may be the cause. The CDR3 nucleotides are TGTGCCAGCAGTCAAGCTGCCCAGCGGTCTTATGGCTACACCTTC. The encoded protein is CASSQAAQRSYGYTF. The rearrangement uses TRBV4-2 and TRBJ1-2; D uncertain. The CDR3 spans 15 residues. Germline V lookup: CDR1 LGHNA, CDR2 YNFKEQ.

The chain couples TRBV9 to TRBJ2-7; the D gene is possibly TRBD2 (6 bases). The germline V and J ends were trimmed by 4 bases and 7 bases, with 21 bases remaining between them. This CDR3 comprises 15 residues. Germline V gene sequence: CDR1 SGDLS, CDR2 YYNGEE. The CDR3 bases are TGTGCCAGCAGCCCTTGGGACTTCACCCCGGGGGAGCAGTACTTC. Amino acid sequence: CASSPWDFTPGEQYF.

This clone was recorded a few times. Other DNA sequences in the same sample also yield this CDR3. The rearrangement joins TRBV15 to TRBJ2-7; D perhaps matches TRBD2 (5 bases). Per the germline V gene, CDR1 is LNHNV and CDR2 is YYDKDF (reference sequence). This CDR3 contains 15 residues. Trimming took 4 bases from V and 1 from J, leaving 14 bases between them. The CDR3 DNA follows: TGTGCCACCAGCATCCCGGAGGCCTTATCCTACGAGCAGTACTTC. It yields the protein CATSIPEALSYEQYF. The full variable domain, rest sourced from reference TRBV15 and TRBJ2-7, is DAMVIQNPRYQVTQFGKPVTLSCSQTLNHNVMYWYQQKSSQAPKLLFHYYDKDFNNEADTPDNFQSRRPNTSFCFLDIRSPGLGDTAMYLCATSIPEALSYEQYFGPGTRLTVT.

The chain uses TRBV6-1 and TRBJ2-7; D may be TRBD1 (7 bases). Germline CDR1 reads MNHNS; CDR2 reads SASEGT. CDR3 length: 13 amino acids. The V end lost 10 bases, the J end lost 2 bases, and 15 bases lay between the germline ends. CDR3 in amino acids: CAIIRGTAYEQYF. The DNA of the CDR3 is TGTGCCATCATCCGCGGGACAGCCTACGAGCAGTACTTC.

The chain uses TRBV5-1 and TRBJ2-7; 11 bases map to TRBD1. The CDR3 spans 14 residues. CDR1 and CDR2 from the germline V gene are SGHRS and YFSETQ. V shed 3 bases, J shed 3 bases, and the junction held 2 bases outside the gene matches. The CDR3, as DNA: TGCGCCAGCAGCTCCGGGACAGGGGGCTACGAGCAGTACTTC. Translating gives CASSSGTGGYEQYF.

The genes are TRBV6-6 and TRBJ2-5, with TRBD2 matching over 10 bases. Germline assignment: CDR1 MNHNY and CDR2 SVGAGI (reference sequence). The CDR3 spans 15 residues. Losses at the gene ends were 6 bases for V and 6 bases for J; bases not matched to a gene: 10. In DNA, the CDR3 is TGTGCCAGCAGGCCAGCGGGAGGGGGGCTAAAGACCCAGTACTTC. This encodes CASRPAGGGLKTQYF.

Ten or more counts support this clone. The chain carries TRBV6-1 and TRBJ2-7; 10 nucleotides match TRBD1. After removal of 4 bases from V and 5 bases from J, the junction contained 8 bases not matched to a gene. This CDR3 region has 15 residues. From germline, CDR1 is MNHNS and CDR2 SASEGT. CDR3 amino acids: CASSGRQGARHEQYF. The CDR3 DNA is TGTGCCAGCAGTGGCAGACAGGGGGCGAGGCACGAGCAGTACTTC.

This CDR3 is CASSEVLYNEQFF. DNA for the CDR3: TGTGCCAGCAGTGAAGTCCTGTACAATGAGCAGTTCTTC. The chain couples TRBV2 to TRBJ2-1; no clear D. Deletions cut 1 base from V and 4 bases from J, with 5 bases between. The CDR3 length is 13 residues. CDR1 SNHLY and CDR2 FYNNEI come from the germline V gene.

The chain couples TRBV28 to TRBJ1-1; the D is unclear. CDR1 MDHEN and CDR2 SYDVKM come from the germline V gene. This CDR3 contains 14 residues. V was trimmed by 3 bases and J by 5 bases, leaving 13 bases between them. This CDR3 is CASSLTGRTTEAFF. CDR3 nucleotide sequence: TGTGCCAGCAGTTTGACGGGTCGTACAACTGAAGCTTTCTTT.

This clone was observed a few times. The rearrangement uses TRBV4-1 and TRBJ2-3, with D possibly matching TRBD2 (6 bases). This CDR3 comprises 13 residues. Trimming pared 8 bases from V and 2 bases from J, leaving 11 bases between. Germline assignment: CDR1 MGHRA and CDR2 YSYEKL. The CDR3 nucleotides are TGCGCCAGCTCAGCGGGTCTCACAGATACGCAGTATTTT. Translating gives CASSAGLTDTQYF.

This rearrangement joins TRBV5-1 to TRBJ1-1; no clear D gene. The germline gives CDR1 SGHRS, CDR2 YFSETQ. Trimming stripped 0 bases from V and 5 bases from J, with 5 bases between. The CDR3 runs to 12 residues. CDR3 loop: CASSLVRTEAFF. In DNA, the CDR3 is TGCGCCAGCAGCTTGGTGAGGACTGAAGCTTTCTTT. Looking up the rest from reference TRBV5-1 and TRBJ1-1 gives the full variable domain: KAGVTQTPRYLIKTRGQQVTLSCSPISGHRSVSWYQQTPGQGLQFLFEYFSETQRNKGNFPGRFSGRQFSNSRSEMNVSTLELGDSALYLCASSLVRTEAFFGQGTRLTVV.

This clone occurred a few times. V usage is TRBV5-8 and J usage is TRBJ2-7; D may be TRBD1 (6 bases). The V end lost 0 bases, the J end lost 6 bases, and 10 bases lay between the germline ends. CDR3 length: 13 amino acids. Germline lookup yields CDR1 SGHTS and CDR2 YDEGEE. The CDR3, as DNA: TGTGCCAGCAGCTTGGCCAGGGGTGGCGAGCAGTACTTC. This codes for CASSLARGGEQYF.

V gene TRBV7-2 combines with J gene TRBJ2-7; 14 bases match TRBD2. Germline lookup yields CDR1 SGHTA and CDR2 FQGNSA. CDR3 length: 15 residues. V gave up 3 bases and J gave up 8 bases; unmatched junction bases: 6. CDR3 nucleotide sequence: TGTGCCAGCAGCTTTAGTGGGACTAGCGGGAGTAAGCAGTACTTC. It is translated as CASSFSGTSGSKQYF.

On this clone itself: Other DNA variants within this sample encode the same CDR3. The chain links TRBV18 to TRBJ1-1; 7 bases fit TRBD1. The CDR3 covers 14 residues. CDR1 KGHSH and CDR2 LQKENI come from the germline V gene. With V trimmed by 6 bases and J by 5 bases, 9 bases remained unmatched. The CDR3: CASSPQGGVTEAFF. CDR3 sequence (DNA): TGTGCCAGCTCCCCCCAGGGGGGAGTTACTGAAGCTTTCTTT. Using reference TRBV18 and TRBJ1-1 for the parts outside the CDR3, the full variable domain is NAGVMQNPRHLVRRRGQEARLRCSPMKGHSHVYWYRQLPEEGLKFMVYLQKENIIDESGMPKERFSAEFPKEGPSILRIQQVVRGDSAAYFCASSPQGGVTEAFFGQGTRLTVV.

The V gene is TRBV9, the J gene TRBJ1-2; 7 nucleotides match TRBD1. With 5 bases clipped from V and 0 bases from J, the junction kept 13 bases outside the gene matches. CDR3 size: 17 residues. Germline CDR1 reads SGDLS; CDR2 reads YYNGEE. The CDR3 protein is CASRGYRQGRANYGYTF. In nucleotides, the CDR3 is TGTGCCAGCAGGGGGTACCGACAGGGTCGGGCTAACTATGGCTACACCTTC. Full variable domain (missing parts from reference TRBV9 and TRBJ1-2): DSGVTQTPKHLITATGQRVTLRCSPRSGDLSVYWYQQSLDQGLQFLIQYYNGEERAKGNILERFSAQQFPDLHSELNLSSLELGDSALYFCASRGYRQGRANYGYTFGSGTRLTVV.

Here the CDR3 reads CSGETGYTEAFF. CDR3 DNA: TGCAGCGGCGAAACCGGGTACACTGAAGCTTTCTTT. V usage is TRBV29-1 and J usage is TRBJ1-1; D ambiguous. Trimming stripped 7 bases from V and 3 bases from J, with 12 bases between. The CDR3 consists of 12 residues. Per the germline V gene, CDR1 is SQVTM and CDR2 is ANQGSEA. The full variable domain, its missing parts supplied by reference TRBV29-1 and TRBJ1-1, is SAVISQKPSRDICQRGTSLTIQCQVDSQVTMMFWYRQQPGQSLTLIATANQGSEATYESGFVIDKFPISRPNLTFSTLTVSNMSPEDSSIYLCSGETGYTEAFFGQGTRLTVV.

The chain joins TRBV7-2 to TRBJ1-4; 8 nucleotides match TRBD1. Germline V gene sequence: CDR1 SGHTA, CDR2 FQGNSA. V lost 8 bases and J lost 8; bases outside the gene matches: 13. This CDR3 comprises 15 residues. In DNA, the CDR3 is TGTGCCAGCGCGAGACTCGGACAGGGACAGGAAAAACTGTTTTTT. It encodes CASARLGQGQEKLFF.

The chain recombines TRBV28 with TRBJ1-3; TRBD1 is a possible D gene (5 bases). Germline assignment: CDR1 MDHEN and CDR2 SYDVKM. Trimming cost V 4 bases and J 3 bases, with 10 bases left between them. The CDR3 sequence is 14 residues long. This chain's CDR3 is CASSSAGGGNTIYF. DNA for the CDR3: TGTGCCAGCAGTTCCGCGGGGGGTGGAAACACCATATATTTT.

CDR3 in amino acids: CASTSPHSSYGYTF. Written as DNA, the CDR3 is TGCGCCAGCACCAGCCCCCATTCTAGCTATGGCTACACCTTC. V usage is TRBV5-1 and J usage is TRBJ1-2; unclear D gene. The germline V gene has CDR1 SGHRS and CDR2 YFSETQ. Trimming shortened V by 6 bases and J by 4 bases, and 16 bases separated the two germline ends. The CDR3 contains 14 residues.

The chain has TRBV5-6 and TRBJ2-7, with 8 bases lining up with TRBD2. This CDR3 has 17 amino acids. The germline gives CDR1 SGHDT, CDR2 YYEEEE. The J segment lost 4 bases and the V segment lost 0 bases, leaving 12 bases of the junction unmatched. The CDR3 sequence: CASSLAMGDAGGYEQYF. CDR3 bases: TGTGCCAGCAGCTTGGCCATGGGGGACGCGGGGGGATACGAGCAGTACTTC.

V usage is TRBV7-9 and J usage is TRBJ1-1, with 7 bases that match TRBD1. This CDR3 comprises 13 residues. Germline-derived CDR1 and CDR2 are SEHNR and FQNEAQ (reference sequence). V dropped 1 base and J dropped 7; count of bases not matched to a gene: 3. The CDR3: CASSLDWDSEAFF. DNA of the CDR3: TGTGCCAGCAGCTTAGATTGGGACAGTGAAGCTTTCTTT.

On this clone: Its ends do not fully match the called genes, so a read error is possible. The rearrangement uses TRBV7-2 and TRBJ2-7, with D tentatively TRBD2 (6 bases). This CDR3 has 14 residues. Germline V gene data show CDR1 as SGHTA and CDR2 as FQGNSA. The CDR3 region has the DNA TGTGCCAGCAGCATAGCCACCCGGGACTCCGAGCAGTACTTC. Translated, it gives CASSIATRDSEQYF.

This chain links TRBV9 with TRBJ1-3, with 11 bases aligning to TRBD1. The CDR3 runs 19 residues. CDR1 is SGDLS, CDR2 YYNGEE, per germline. The V gene end was trimmed by 0 bases and the J gene end by 4 bases; junction bases not matched to a gene: 12. CDR3 protein: CASSVEAGTGGPTGNTIYF. DNA for the CDR3: TGTGCCAGCAGCGTAGAAGCCGGGACAGGGGGTCCGACGGGAAACACCATATATTTT.

This clone has only a few counts. The CDR3 nucleotides read TGTGCCAGCATCCCAGGGGATAATATTGACTACACCTTC. This gives the protein CASIPGDNIDYTF. The chain uses TRBV7-9 and TRBJ1-2; a possible D gene is TRBD1 (6 bases). The CDR3 extends over 13 amino acids. The V and J ends lost 7 bases and 10 bases respectively, with 19 bases between them. CDR1 and CDR2 (germline): SEHNR, FQNEAQ (reference sequence).

The CDR3 protein is CASSFGDRPSSGNTIYF. DNA for the CDR3: TGCGCCAGCAGCTTCGGTGACAGACCATCCTCTGGAAACACCATATATTTT. The chain has TRBV5-1 and TRBJ1-3; D is perhaps TRBD1 (5 bases). V was trimmed by 2 bases and J by 0 bases, leaving 15 bases between them. Germline CDR1 SGHRS, CDR2 YFSETQ. The length of the CDR3 is 17 residues.

The chain uses TRBV27 and TRBJ2-5; the match to TRBD2 covers 8 bases. The germline V gene encodes CDR1 MNHEY and CDR2 SMNVEV (reference sequence). The junction had 3 bases not matched to a gene; V was cut back by 2 bases and J by 4 bases. The CDR3 is made up of 14 amino acids. The CDR3 region has the DNA TGTGCCAGCAGTTTAAGGCTAGCGGGAGAGACCCAGTACTTC. This gives the protein CASSLRLAGETQYF.

The CDR3 loop reads CASSSLAGAGGEQYF. CDR3 bases: TGTGCCAGCAGCTCCCTAGCGGGAGCCGGGGGGGAGCAGTACTTC. This chain uses TRBV7-6 with TRBJ2-7, with 10 bases lining up with TRBD2. The CDR3 contains 15 residues. Germline V lookup: CDR1 SGHVS, CDR2 FNYEAQ. With V trimmed by 4 bases and J by 7 bases, 10 bases remained unmatched.

In this sample, this clone turned up many times. The V and J genes are TRBV11-3 and TRBJ1-4; D ambiguous. Trimming cost V 0 bases and J 8 bases, with 4 bases left between them. Germline lookup yields CDR1 SGHNT and CDR2 YENEEA. The CDR3 length is 12 residues. CDR3 nucleotides: TGTGCCAGCAGCTTAGACCGGGAAAAACTGTTTTTT. Translated: CASSLDREKLFF.